This T cell receptor beta chain came from a study of somatic mutations in cytotoxic T cells in rheumatoid arthritis. Trimming removed 5 bases at V and 0 bases at J, with 11 bases between. CDR3 length: 15 amino acids. Germline V gene lookup returns CDR1 LNHDA and CDR2 SQIVND (reference sequence). Study-wide results and caveats: Healthy controls showed no age-related rise in CD8+ clonality, whereas rheumatoid arthritis patients did.

Of note for this clone: The antigen is undetermined.

The table came from immunoSEQ multiplex PCR; TCRdb's copy has only in-frame clones and leaves some out. The sample records about 19,000 clones, around 86% being singletons. The V and J genes are TRBV19 and TRBJ1-3; D is ambiguous. This TCR derives from an adult with rheumatoid arthritis. The sequencing sample was made of CD8+ T cells sorted from blood. CDR3 protein: CASSVGRSSGNTIYF. CDR3 in DNA: TGTGCCAGTAGTGTAGGCAGATCCTCTGGAAACACCATATATTTT.